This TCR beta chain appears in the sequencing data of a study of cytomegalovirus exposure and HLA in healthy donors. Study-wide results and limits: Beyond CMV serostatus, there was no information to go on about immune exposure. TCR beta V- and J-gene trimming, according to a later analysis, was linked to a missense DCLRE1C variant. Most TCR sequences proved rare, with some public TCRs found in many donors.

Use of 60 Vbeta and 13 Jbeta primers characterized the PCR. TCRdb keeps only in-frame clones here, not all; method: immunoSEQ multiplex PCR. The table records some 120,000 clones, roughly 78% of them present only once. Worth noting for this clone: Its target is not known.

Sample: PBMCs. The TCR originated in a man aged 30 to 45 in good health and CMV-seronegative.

As DNA, the CDR3 is TGTGCCAGCAGCCTTGACAGAAACACTGAAGCTTTCTTT. This gives the protein CASSLDRNTEAFF. The J gene is TRBJ1-1, the V gene TRBV7-3; a weak D match, TRBD1 (5 bases). Germline loops: CDR1 SGHTA, CDR2 FQGTGA. V shed 5 bases and J shed 2 bases, with 9 bases lying between them. This CDR3 has 13 residues.